This T cell receptor (beta chain) was recovered during a study of PD-1 blockade in classical Hodgkin lymphoma (dated by TCRdb to between 2020 and 2021). Notes on the research overall: Nivolumab dosing was 3 mg/kg intravenously every 2 weeks, continuing until either disease progression or unacceptable toxicity. To define a peripheral blood immune signature of response to PD-1 blockade in classical Hodgkin lymphoma, the study combined TCR beta sequencing with CyTOF.

The time point label of this sample denotes: cycle 2 day 1 (C2D1) of nivolumab. Every trial patient had relapsed after autologous stem cell transplantation, and cohorts A, B and C differed in prior brentuximab vedotin exposure. The trial cohort was composed of about 53 patients with relapsed/refractory classical Hodgkin lymphoma, for whom complete response, partial response or progressive disease was recorded as best overall response. Trial patients were treated with single-agent nivolumab in the multi-cohort phase II CheckMate 205 trial. An independent review committee assessed best overall response using the 2007 International Working Group response criteria. Trial PBMCs were collected immediately before nivolumab initiation (C1D1) and during therapy at cycle 2 day 1 and cycle 4 day 1. After peripheral blood was drawn into 8 mL Vacutainer Cell Preparation Tubes, PBMCs were isolated by centrifugation and then cryopreserved.

As concerns this clone: Which antigen it targets is not known. No base qualities exist here, and no much larger clone lies one base off it.

Genomic DNA was isolated using the Qiagen DNeasy kit from unsorted PBMCs as well as from negatively selected CD4+ and CD8+ fractions. Using primers that anneal to V and J segments, immunoSEQ multiplex PCR amplified the TCR beta CDR3 regions. A synthetic immune receptor repertoire was used to minimize amplification bias, and remaining bias was computationally removed after sequencing. Regarding the original processing steps: Repertoire diversity was quantified as the Shannon entropy index using custom Python scripts. Unsorted, CD4+ and CD8+ repertoires were analyzed separately, except in combined analyses where CD4+ and CD8+ sequences were merged in silico. A clone counted as expanded when the clone's frequency after treatment rose at least 2-fold relative to C1D1, and clones undetected at baseline were given a pseudocount of 0.5. Singleton clones were defined as clones with 0 or 1 copy at C1D1, and non-singleton clones were defined as clones with 2 or more copies. Clones expanded in unsorted samples were annotated as CD4+, CD8+ or unknown by matching protein sequences in sorted samples from the same patient. Wilcoxon tests on paired samples were used to test changes in diversity from C1D1 to C4D1. The clones in this table, taken by TCRdb from immuneACCESS, are in-frame only. Not every clone is retained; where verified, under half of the shortfall comes from an unresolved V gene, and the cause of the rest is unknown. That table supplies the V and J calls and clone size; D and trimming were determined from the DNA. The sample has tens of thousands of clones on record, nearly 90% of them singletons. The leading ten clones occupy roughly a tenth of the sample.

Spanning cysteine to phenylalanine, the CDR3 consists of 13 amino acids. Only the CDR3 portion is preserved as DNA: 39 bases, with reading frame beginning at the first base. The junction shows trimming of 8 bases on V and 2 bases on J, plus 13 bases between the germline ends. The germline V gene (reference sequence) sets CDR1 to LNHDA and CDR2 to SQIVND. Here is what the overall study found, with its caveats: The study was limited to a single clinical trial cohort, and causes of repertoire differences, possibly disease activity or prior therapy, remained undefined. A significant rise by C4D1 was seen in CD4+ but not CD8+ TCR diversity (p=0.0027 vs p=0.16), with the rise being most apparent in complete responders (p=0.02). Baseline diversity similar to that of newly diagnosed patients was observed in trial patients achieving complete response, whereas significantly lower diversity was observed in partial responders and progressors. Newly diagnosed patients were reported to have lower baseline TCR diversity than healthy donors, and relapsed/refractory patients were reported to have lower baseline TCR diversity still. Lower diversity was seen in patients whose nivolumab began less than 1 year after ASCT, and these patients were left out of later analyses so that immune reconstitution would not confound the results.

The TCR was taken from a human donor with classical Hodgkin lymphoma. Sequenced here: peripheral blood mononuclear cells (PBMCs), sampled before the second cycle of nivolumab. The chain joins TRBV19 to TRBJ2-7; no D gene call is confident. CDR3 sequence: CASAPGQAYEQYF. The DNA sequence reads TGTGCCAGTGCCCCAGGTCAGGCCTACGAGCAGTACTTC.